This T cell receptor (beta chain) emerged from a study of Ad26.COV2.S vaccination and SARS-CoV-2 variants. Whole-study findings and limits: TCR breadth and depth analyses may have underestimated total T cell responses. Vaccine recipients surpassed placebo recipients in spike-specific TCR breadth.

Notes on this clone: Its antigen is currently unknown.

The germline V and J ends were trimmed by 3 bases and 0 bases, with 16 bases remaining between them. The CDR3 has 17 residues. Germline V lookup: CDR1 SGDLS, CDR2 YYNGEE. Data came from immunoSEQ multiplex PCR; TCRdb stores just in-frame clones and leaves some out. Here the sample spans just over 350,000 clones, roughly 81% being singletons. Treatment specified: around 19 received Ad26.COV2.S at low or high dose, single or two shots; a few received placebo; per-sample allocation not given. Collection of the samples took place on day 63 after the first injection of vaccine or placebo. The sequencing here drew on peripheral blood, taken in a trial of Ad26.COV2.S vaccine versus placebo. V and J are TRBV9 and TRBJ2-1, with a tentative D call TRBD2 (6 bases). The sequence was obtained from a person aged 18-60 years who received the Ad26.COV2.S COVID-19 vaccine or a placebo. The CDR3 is CASSAELLAPSYNEQFF. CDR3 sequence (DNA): TGTGCCAGCAGCGCGGAATTACTAGCCCCCTCCTACAATGAGCAGTTCTTC.